This T cell receptor (beta chain) comes out of a study of beta chain features in type 1 diabetes. CDR1 is SGHDT, CDR2 YYEEEE, per germline. Deletions cut 2 bases from V and 8 bases from J, with 15 bases between. CDR3 size: 14 residues. Whole-study findings and limits: There was a moderate but significant shortening of TCRB CDR3s in all four CD4+ subsets of Type 1 diabetes patients.

The entirety of the isolated RNA underwent reverse transcription, so expressed TCRB transcripts were sequenced. TCRdb's copy holds only in-frame clones and misses some; the assay was immunoSEQ multiplex PCR. This sample yields roughly 730,000 clones, of which around an eighth are seen a single time; approximately 0.022% belongs to the top ten. As concerns this clone: Its target is not known.

This sequence was found in a young man with type 1 diabetes. V gene TRBV5-6 combines with J gene TRBJ2-3; unclear D gene. Sequenced: naive CD4+ T cells from blood. Here the CDR3 reads CASSLGIVEGTQYF. The CDR3 bases are TGTGCCAGCAGCTTAGGGATCGTCGAAGGTACGCAGTATTTT. Looking up the rest from reference TRBV5-6 and TRBJ2-3 gives the full variable domain: DAGVTQSPTHLIKTRGQQVTLRCSPKSGHDTVSWYQQALGQGPQFIFQYYEEEERQRGNFPDRFSGHQFPNYSSELNVNALLLGDSALYLCASSLGIVEGTQYFGPGTRLTVL.